Many counts were recorded for the clone carrying this T cell receptor (beta chain). This sample is part of a study of T cells in Graves' hyperthyroidism and ophthalmopathy. No ophthalmopathy progression within 18 months constituted stable Graves' hyperthyroidism. The study enrolled patients aged 18 to 65 with newly diagnosed hyperthyroidism of under 2 months' duration. Extraction of PBMCs used roughly 9.6 ml of fresh peripheral blood. What was amplified from RNA transcripts were TCR beta CDR3 regions. The HTBI primer set was used in a first-round RT-PCR of the TCR CDR3. TCRdb re-called the multiplex PCR reads through MiXCR, storing one row per CDR3 protein. The table lists a few hundred thousand distinct CDR3 sequences, 15% to 18% of them singletons. The V and J ends lost 4 bases and 4 bases, in that order; junction bases with no gene match: 4. The CDR3 runs to 14 residues. In germline, CDR1 is SNHLY, CDR2 FYNNEI.

The source of this sequence is a woman in her 30s with Graves' hyperthyroidism. The rearrangement uses TRBV2 and TRBJ2-1, with 7 bases identical to TRBD2. The sequenced sample was blood. The CDR3 loop is CASSGLAEYNEQFF. The CDR3 bases are TGTGCCAGCAGTGGGCTAGCGGAGTACAATGAGCAGTTCTTC.